The 13 T cell receptor beta chains listed next were all sequenced from one sample in a study of shared clonotypes between healthy human individuals. Some clones are missing from TCRdb's copy, which holds only in-frame ones; the method was immunoSEQ multiplex PCR. Counted here are roughly 2.5 million clones, approximately 92% occurring once; the ten biggest clones make up 0.14%. The specimen was naive CD4+ T cells sorted from blood. Subset of the sample: CD45RA+ positively selected. The source of these receptors is a man aged 18 to 30 in good health.

The sample holds one count of this clone. The same CDR3 is also encoded by other DNA sequences in this sample. The chain recombines TRBV6-6 with TRBJ2-7; 8 bases match TRBD1. V gave up 4 bases and J gave up 4 bases; unmatched junction bases: 3. Germline V gives CDR1 MNHNY, CDR2 SVGAGI (reference sequence). This CDR3 is 13 amino acids long. CDR3 amino acids: CASSSRTGYEQYF. DNA for the CDR3: TGTGCCAGCAGTTCCCGGACAGGGTACGAGCAGTACTTC.

This chain links TRBV11-2 with TRBJ2-3, with D hard to call. Germline-derived CDR1 and CDR2 are SGHAT and FQNNGV. V shed 5 bases and J shed 5 bases, with 11 bases lying between them. The CDR3 is 13 amino acids. The CDR3 DNA is TGTGCCAGCAGCACCAGGCTGCAAGATACGCAGTATTTT. It yields the protein CASSTRLQDTQYF.

The chain is built from TRBV6-5 and TRBJ1-3; D is unclear. The CDR3 is 15 amino acids. Trimming pared 5 bases from V and 6 bases from J, leaving 17 bases between. Per the germline V gene, CDR1 is MNHEY and CDR2 is SVGAGI. CDR3 amino acids: CASSPSALSENTIYF. CDR3 bases: TGTGCCAGCAGTCCCTCGGCCCTATCCGAAAACACCATATATTTT.

CDR3 DNA sequence: TGTGCCAGCAGCTCCTCCGGGACAAATGGCTACACCTTC. Its translation: CASSSSGTNGYTF. V usage is TRBV7-3 and J usage is TRBJ1-2; TRBD1 might be the D (6 bases). The germline V gene encodes CDR1 SGHTA and CDR2 FQGTGA. The V end lost 4 bases, the J end lost 6 bases, and 12 bases lay between the germline ends. The CDR3 sequence is 13 residues long. The full variable domain, completed using reference TRBV7-3 and TRBJ1-2, is GAGVSQTPSNKVTEKGKYVELRCDPISGHTALYWYRQSLGQGPEFLIYFQGTGAADDSGLPNDRFFAVRPEGSVSTLKIQRTERGDSAVYLCASSSSGTNGYTFGSGTRLTVV.

The chain has TRBV18 and TRBJ1-4, with a possible D match to TRBD1 (5 bases). The CDR3 totals 16 residues. The V end lost 4 bases, the J end lost 2 bases, and 14 bases lay between the germline ends. Germline V gene lookup returns CDR1 KGHSH and CDR2 LQKENI. The CDR3 nucleotides read TGTGCCAGCTCACGACCGGGGACCGGTACTAATGAAAAACTGTTTTTT. This codes for CASSRPGTGTNEKLFF.

V and J are TRBV12-5 and TRBJ2-7; possible D gene TRBD1, 5 bases. In germline, CDR1 is LGHNT, CDR2 FRNRAP. This CDR3 has 14 residues. V was cut by 2 bases and J by 7 bases, with 15 bases left in between. The CDR3 nucleotides are TGTGCTAGTGGTTTGAACAAGGGGTTGGGGGAGCAGTACTTC. The encoded protein is CASGLNKGLGEQYF. Together with reference TRBV12-5 and TRBJ2-7, the CDR3 gives the full variable domain: DARVTQTPRHKVTEMGQEVTMRCQPILGHNTVFWYRQTMMQGLELLAYFRNRAPLDDSGMPKDRFSAEMPDATLATLKIQPSEPRDSAVYFCASGLNKGLGEQYFGPGTRLTVT.

The chain is built from TRBV6-6 and TRBJ2-1; 10 bases align to TRBD2. The trim removed 4 bases at V and 8 bases at J, leaving 8 bases unmatched. The CDR3 is 15 amino acids. Germline CDR1 MNHNY, CDR2 SVGAGI (reference sequence). The CDR3 protein is CASSWWTSGEDEQFF. CDR3 nucleotide sequence: TGTGCCAGCAGTTGGTGGACTAGCGGCGAGGATGAGCAGTTCTTC.

The chain employs TRBV5-6 and TRBJ2-1; tentatively, D is TRBD1 (6 bases). The length of the CDR3 is 13 residues. V was trimmed by 4 bases and J by 4 bases, leaving 9 bases between them. Germline V lookup: CDR1 SGHDT, CDR2 YYEEEE. The DNA of the CDR3 is TGTGCCAGCAGCGGAACAGGGTACAATGAGCAGTTCTTC. Its protein product is CASSGTGYNEQFF. The full variable domain, with the rest looked up from reference TRBV5-6 and TRBJ2-1, is DAGVTQSPTHLIKTRGQQVTLRCSPKSGHDTVSWYQQALGQGPQFIFQYYEEEERQRGNFPDRFSGHQFPNYSSELNVNALLLGDSALYLCASSGTGYNEQFFGPGTRLTVL.

This rearrangement joins TRBV19 to TRBJ1-1, with 8 bases matching TRBD1. Germline CDR1 is LNHDA and CDR2 is SQIVND (reference sequence). CDR3 length: 14 residues. The V and J ends lost 5 bases and 4 bases, in that order; junction bases with no gene match: 6. The CDR3 bases are TGTGCCAGTAGTTCGGACAGGGAGGTCACTGAAGCTTTCTTT. This codes for CASSSDREVTEAFF.

About this clone itself: Other DNA sequences in this specimen translate into the identical CDR3. The V gene is TRBV10-3, the J gene TRBJ1-6; 9 nucleotides line up with TRBD1. The ends lost 5 bases at V and 6 bases at J; junction bases unmatched: 2. CDR3 length: 14 residues. Germline V gene lookup returns CDR1 ENHRY and CDR2 SYGVKD. In DNA, the CDR3 is TGTGCCATCAGTCCGGACAGGGGTAATTCACCCCTCCACTTT. Protein: CAISPDRGNSPLHF.

The chain links TRBV6-5 to TRBJ2-3; 9 bases fit TRBD1. Germline CDR1 and CDR2: MNHEY and SVGAGI. The V and J ends lost 4 bases and 4 bases, in that order; junction bases with no gene match: 6. The CDR3 has 15 amino acids. CDR3: CASSSRDRDPDTQYF. CDR3 DNA: TGTGCCAGCAGTTCCCGGGACAGGGACCCAGATACGCAGTATTTT.

The CDR3: CASSGATKANQPQHF. DNA of the CDR3: TGTGCCAGCAGTGGGGCGACAAAGGCAAATCAGCCCCAGCATTTT. The gene calls are TRBV2 and TRBJ1-5; no firm D call. The V gene lost 4 bases and the J gene lost 4 bases, with 14 bases spanning the gap. CDR1 and CDR2 from the germline V gene are SNHLY and FYNNEI. The CDR3 contains 15 residues.

This chain joins TRBV19 and TRBJ2-7; 8 bases match TRBD2. This CDR3 is built from 13 residues. V lost 9 bases to trimming and J lost 7 bases; unmatched junction nucleotides: 11. Germline CDR1 LNHDA, CDR2 SQIVND (reference sequence). The CDR3 DNA reads as TGTGCCAGCACTAGCGGCGCAGGGTCAGAGCAGTACTTC. Translated, it gives CASTSGAGSEQYF.